Shown below are 15 T cell receptor beta chains from a single sample sequenced in a study of cytomegalovirus exposure and HLA in healthy donors. Primers included in the PCR were 60 Vbeta and 13 Jbeta primers. The assay was immunoSEQ multiplex PCR, and TCRdb's table has in-frame clones only and misses some. The sample lists approximately 140,000 clones, roughly 74% occurring once. The source material was PBMCs. The receptor source for this set is a woman aged 40 to 50 in good health and CMV-seropositive.

CDR3 nucleotides: TGTGCCAGCAGCCCTCCGGGACTAGCGGTAGTTGAGCAGTTCTTC. It translates to CASSPPGLAVVEQFF. The chain employs TRBV6-1 and TRBJ2-1, with 11 positions matching TRBD2. The germline CDR1 and CDR2 sequences are MNHNS and SASEGT. This CDR3 spans 15 amino acids. Losses at the gene ends were 6 bases for V and 9 bases for J; bases not matched to a gene: 10.

The chain is built from TRBV6-1 and TRBJ2-1, with D possibly matching TRBD2 (7 bases). V lost 7 bases, J lost 2 bases, and 12 bases lay in between. The length of the CDR3 is 14 residues. Germline-derived CDR1 and CDR2 are MNHNS and SASEGT. The CDR3 spells CASTRGGTYNEQFF. Here the CDR3 DNA reads TGTGCCAGCACAAGGGGGGGGACCTACAATGAGCAGTTCTTC.

The V and J genes are TRBV11-3 and TRBJ1-2; 9 nucleotides align to TRBD1. Per germline, CDR1 SGHNT and CDR2 YENEEA. Unmatched junction bases numbered 8, after V lost 3 bases and J lost 6 bases. This CDR3 comprises 15 residues. CDR3 DNA sequence: TGTGCCAGCAGCTTGGGCAACAGGGGGCGAGATGGCTACACCTTC. Its translation: CASSLGNRGRDGYTF.

The chain carries TRBV19 and TRBJ1-1; unclear D gene. The CDR3 spans 13 residues. CDR1 LNHDA and CDR2 SQIVND come from the germline V gene (reference sequence). V was shortened by 5 bases and J by 5 bases, with 12 bases between the two germline ends. CDR3 sequence (DNA): TGTGCCAGTAGTGATAGCGGGAGTACTGAAGCTTTCTTT. It translates to CASSDSGSTEAFF.

The chain recombines TRBV30 with TRBJ2-1, with 8 nucleotides matching TRBD2. CDR1 is GTSNPN, CDR2 SVGIG, per germline (reference sequence). The V segment lost 6 bases and the J segment 8 bases; nucleotides outside the gene matches: 3. CDR3 length: 11 residues. CDR3 sequence: CACGLAHEQFF. As DNA, the CDR3 is TGTGCCTGTGGACTAGCCCATGAGCAGTTCTTC. Full variable domain (missing parts from reference TRBV30 and TRBJ2-1): SQTIHQWPATLVQPVGSPLSLECTVEGTSNPNLYWYRQAAGRGLQLLFYSVGIGQISSEVPQNLSASRPQDRQFILSSKKLLLSDSGFYLCACGLAHEQFFGPGTRLTVL.

V and J are TRBV29-1 and TRBJ2-7; D remains ambiguous. V was clipped by 0 bases and J by 4 bases, with 13 bases between them. This CDR3 has 14 amino acids. Per germline, CDR1 SQVTM and CDR2 ANQGSEA. In DNA form, the CDR3 reads TGCAGCGTTGAAGATGAGGCGGAAAATTACGAGCAGTACTTC. Encoded protein: CSVEDEAENYEQYF.

This clone has only a few counts. The chain joins TRBV6-1 to TRBJ2-7; D is uncertain. The V and J ends lost 7 bases and 5 bases respectively, with 15 bases between them. The CDR3 has 13 residues. CDR1 and CDR2 from the germline V gene are MNHNS and SASEGT. Here the CDR3 reads CASIGDFSHEQYF. The CDR3 DNA reads TGTGCCAGCATAGGAGATTTTTCCCACGAGCAGTACTTC.

J is TRBJ2-7 and V is TRBV4-2; possible D gene TRBD1, 6 bases. The CDR3 runs to 16 residues. CDR1 and CDR2 (germline): LGHNA, YNFKEQ. The V end was cut by 0 bases, the J end by 1 base, with 13 bases between. The CDR3 reads CASSQDRRTGSYEQYF. The CDR3 bases are TGTGCCAGCAGCCAAGATCGGAGAACAGGGTCCTACGAGCAGTACTTC.

The chain combines TRBV27 with TRBJ2-5; 10 nucleotides match TRBD2. The CDR3 consists of 14 residues. V dropped 6 bases and J dropped 7; count of bases not matched to a gene: 8. Germline CDR1 reads MNHEY; CDR2 reads SMNVEV (reference sequence). CDR3 sequence: CASRWTSGSGTQYF. The DNA of the CDR3 is TGTGCCAGCAGATGGACTAGCGGTTCGGGGACCCAGTACTTC.

The rearrangement links TRBV1 to TRBJ2-7; TRBD2, as called in the table, went unchecked against the DNA. TRBV1 is a pseudogene segment. This CDR3 comprises 13 residues. The CDR3 spells CTRRSGPSYEQYF. The CDR3 DNA reads as TGCACCCGCCGAAGCGGGCCCTCCTACGAGCAGTACTTC.

The table lists this clone with a few counts. The rearrangement links TRBV7-9 to TRBJ2-3; the match to TRBD2 covers 8 bases. The CDR3 is 17 amino acids. Germline V gives CDR1 SEHNR, CDR2 FQNEAQ (reference sequence). The ends lost 0 bases at V and 4 bases at J; junction bases unmatched: 9. The CDR3 here is CASSLAKVAGGPDTQYF. For the CDR3, the DNA is TGTGCCAGCAGCTTAGCTAAGGTGGCGGGAGGCCCAGATACGCAGTATTTT. The whole variable domain, filled in from reference TRBV7-9 and TRBJ2-3, reads DTGVSQNPRHKITKRGQNVTFRCDPISEHNRLYWYRQTLGQGPEFLTYFQNEAQLEKSRLLSDRFSAERPKGSFSTLEIQRTEQGDSAMYLCASSLAKVAGGPDTQYFGPGTRLTVL.

This chain links TRBV18 with TRBJ2-1; the match to TRBD1 covers 7 bases. The V and J ends lost 4 bases and 7 bases, in that order; junction bases with no gene match: 4. The CDR3 length is 13 residues. Germline V gene data show CDR1 as KGHSH and CDR2 as LQKENI. The chain's CDR3 is CASSRDRLNEQFF. DNA for the CDR3: TGTGCCAGCTCACGGGACAGATTAAATGAGCAGTTCTTC.

The chain uses TRBV6-5 and TRBJ1-2, with D maybe TRBD1 (6 bases). Germline CDR1 MNHEY, CDR2 SVGAGI. Between the trimmed V and J ends, which lost 7 bases and 4 bases, there was a span of 19 bases. The CDR3 extends over 15 amino acids. Here the CDR3 DNA reads TGTGCCAGCACTTGGGGGGGCTCTCGAAGCTATGGCTACACCTTC. The encoded protein is CASTWGGSRSYGYTF.

In its sample, this clone was seen a few times. The rearrangement uses TRBV4-1 and TRBJ2-5; 11 nucleotides align to TRBD2. The end of the DNA is better explained by TRBJ2-7, so the J call may be wrong. The germline CDR1 and CDR2 sequences are MGHRA and YSYEKL. The CDR3 contains 17 residues. This chain's CDR3 is CASSQVRTSGLGDEQYF. DNA of the CDR3: TGCGCCAGCAGCCAAGTGAGGACTAGCGGGTTAGGCGACGAGCAGTACTTC.

The gene calls are TRBV2 and TRBJ2-2, with 9 bases lining up with TRBD1. There are 16 residues in the CDR3. Germline V gene data show CDR1 as SNHLY and CDR2 as FYNNEI. V shed 8 bases, J shed 3 bases, and the junction held 10 bases outside the gene matches. In nucleotides, the CDR3 is TGTGCCAGCGTCCTAAGGGACAGGGAATACACCGGGGAGCTGTTTTTT. It encodes CASVLRDREYTGELFF.